This T cell receptor (beta chain) originates from a study of identical twins. TCRdb re-called the 5' RACE reads through MiXCR, storing one row per CDR3 protein. The sample comprises 350,000 or so distinct CDR3 sequences, about 10% of which are singletons, and 8% to 10% rests with the top ten. Healthy Caucasians, and only they, were the donors. The length of the CDR3 is 13 residues. Trimming pared 1 base from V and 3 bases from J, leaving 7 bases between. In germline, CDR1 is SEHNR, CDR2 FQNEAQ (reference sequence). The rearrangement joins TRBV7-9 to TRBJ2-7; D uncertain. The receptor comes from a woman aged 45 to 65 in good health. The sample consisted of naive T cells sorted from blood. The CDR3 loop reads CASSLDHRYEQYF. CDR3 DNA: TGTGCCAGCAGCTTAGACCACCGCTACGAGCAGTACTTC.